This entry is about one T cell receptor (beta chain). The data are from a study of blood T cell repertoires in COVID-19. Study-wide background: Specimens from acute and convalescent COVID-19 originated in the United States, Italy and Spain. PBMCs, B-cell-depleted T cells, or T cells provided the cDNA or gDNA that made up the material.

Original processing methods: Cell counts per sample came from amplifying reference gene primers. Sequencing used immunoSEQ multiplex PCR; TCRdb keeps in-frame clones, though not all of them. The V and J calls and clone size are taken from that table; D and trimming were inferred from the DNA. The table has fewer than 150,000 clones, 84% seen once. The CDR3 consists of 15 residues. V lost 2 bases and J lost 5, with 15 bases in between. Germline CDR1 reads LGHDT; CDR2 reads YNNKEL (reference sequence). The clonotype originates from a human donor in a cohort sampled during active COVID-19. The chain recombines TRBV3-1 (or the pseudogene TRBV3-2) with TRBJ2-5; a possible D gene is TRBD2 (7 bases). Sequencing was performed on peripheral blood. CDR3 DNA: TGTGCCAGCAGCCAAAAGGGGGGGGCGCGGGAGACCCAGTACTTC. It specifies CASSQKGGARETQYF.